This T cell receptor (beta chain) derives from a study of CD8 T cells in ankylosing spondylitis. Study results and limitations: A subset of motif variants has previously been described in the synovial fluid and blood of reactive arthritis. Several highly homologous variants formed a TCR beta motif that appeared characteristic of ankylosing spondylitis blood.

TCRdb itself ran the 5' RACE reads through MiXCR, one entry per CDR3 protein. The data contain 250,000 to 350,000 distinct CDR3 sequences, around 20% of them singletons. J gave up 7 bases and V 3 bases, and 6 bases lay outside the gene matches. CDR3 length: 15 amino acids. Notes on this clonotype: What it binds is unknown.

Sequenced: blood, either unsorted or a sorted T cell fraction (not recorded which). This chain links TRBV12-3 or TRBV12-4 with TRBJ2-2, with 9 bases that match TRBD1. The sequence came from a female donor with ankylosing spondylitis or in good health (not recorded which). CDR3 nucleotide sequence: TGTGCCAGCAGTTTCTGGACAGGGGCTGACGGGGAGCTGTTTTTT. Its protein product is CASSFWTGADGELFF.